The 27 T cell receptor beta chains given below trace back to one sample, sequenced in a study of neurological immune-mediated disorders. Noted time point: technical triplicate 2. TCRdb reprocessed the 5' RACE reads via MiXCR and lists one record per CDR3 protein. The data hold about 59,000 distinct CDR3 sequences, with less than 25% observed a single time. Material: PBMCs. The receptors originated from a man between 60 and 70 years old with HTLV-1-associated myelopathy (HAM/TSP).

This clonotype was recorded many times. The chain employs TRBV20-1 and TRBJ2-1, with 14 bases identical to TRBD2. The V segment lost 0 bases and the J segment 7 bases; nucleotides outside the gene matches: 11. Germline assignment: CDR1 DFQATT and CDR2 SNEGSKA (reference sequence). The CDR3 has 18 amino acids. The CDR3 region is CSARDVGTSGSLKNEQFF. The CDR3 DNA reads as TGCAGTGCTAGAGATGTCGGGACTAGCGGGAGTTTAAAGAATGAGCAGTTCTTC.

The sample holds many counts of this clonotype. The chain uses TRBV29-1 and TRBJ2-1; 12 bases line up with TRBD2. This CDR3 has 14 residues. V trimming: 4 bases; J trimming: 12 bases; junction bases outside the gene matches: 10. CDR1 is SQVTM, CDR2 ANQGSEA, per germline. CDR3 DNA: TGCAGCGTTGGACTAGCGGGAGTTATTAGTGGGCAGTTCTTC. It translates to CSVGLAGVISGQFF.

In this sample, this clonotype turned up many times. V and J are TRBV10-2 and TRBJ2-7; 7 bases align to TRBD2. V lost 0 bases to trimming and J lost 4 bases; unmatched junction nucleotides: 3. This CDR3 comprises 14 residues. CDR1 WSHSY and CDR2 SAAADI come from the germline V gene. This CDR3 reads CASSESTGGYEQYF. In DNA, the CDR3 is TGCGCCAGCAGTGAGTCGACGGGGGGTTACGAGCAGTACTTC.

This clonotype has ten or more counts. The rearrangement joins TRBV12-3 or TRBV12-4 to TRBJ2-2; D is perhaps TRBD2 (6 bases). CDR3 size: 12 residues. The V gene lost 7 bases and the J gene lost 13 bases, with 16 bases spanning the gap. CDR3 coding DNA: TGTGCCAGCACGAGTCCAGGAGGGTCGCTGTTTTTT. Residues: CASTSPGGSLFF.

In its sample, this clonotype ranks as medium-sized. CDR3 DNA: TGCAGTGCCCATTGGGGAGCCAAAAACATTCAGTACTTC. Protein sequence: CSAHWGAKNIQYF. This chain uses TRBV20-1 with TRBJ2-4; no firm D call. Germline V gives CDR1 DFQATT, CDR2 SNEGSKA (reference sequence). CDR3 length: 13 amino acids. V was pared by 6 bases and J by 0 bases, with 9 bases between.

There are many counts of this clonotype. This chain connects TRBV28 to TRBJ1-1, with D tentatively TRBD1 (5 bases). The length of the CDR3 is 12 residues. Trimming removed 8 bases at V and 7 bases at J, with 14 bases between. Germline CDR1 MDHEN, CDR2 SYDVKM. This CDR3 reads CASLTAGSEAFF. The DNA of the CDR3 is TGTGCCAGCCTAACGGCAGGGAGTGAAGCTTTCTTT.

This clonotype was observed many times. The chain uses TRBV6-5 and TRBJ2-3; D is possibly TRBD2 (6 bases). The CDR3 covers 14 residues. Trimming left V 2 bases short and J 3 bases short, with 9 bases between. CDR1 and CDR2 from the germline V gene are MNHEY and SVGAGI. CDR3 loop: CASSYVGGTDTQYF. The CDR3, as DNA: TGTGCCAGCAGTTACGTGGGGGGTACAGATACGCAGTATTTT.

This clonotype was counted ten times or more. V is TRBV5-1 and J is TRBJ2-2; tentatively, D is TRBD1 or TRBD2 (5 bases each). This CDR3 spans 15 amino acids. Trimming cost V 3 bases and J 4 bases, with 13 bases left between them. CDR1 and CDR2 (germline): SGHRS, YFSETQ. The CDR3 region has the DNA TGCGCCAGCAGCTGGGACCCGGGGCGCACCGGGGAGCTGTTTTTT. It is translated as CASSWDPGRTGELFF.

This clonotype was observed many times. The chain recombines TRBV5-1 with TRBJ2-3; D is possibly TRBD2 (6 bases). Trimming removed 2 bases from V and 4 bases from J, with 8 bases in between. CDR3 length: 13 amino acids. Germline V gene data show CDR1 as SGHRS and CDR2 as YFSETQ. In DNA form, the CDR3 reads TGCGCCAGCAGCTTCACGGGGGCAGATACGCAGTATTTT. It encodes CASSFTGADTQYF.

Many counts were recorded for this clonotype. The CDR3 here is CSAQGRAGPLEQYF. The CDR3 DNA reads TGCAGTGCGCAGGGTCGGGCAGGACCTCTGGAGCAGTACTTC. The chain uses TRBV20-1 and TRBJ2-7; perhaps TRBD1 as D (5 bases). Germline CDR1 is DFQATT and CDR2 is SNEGSKA (reference sequence). There are 14 residues in the CDR3. Trimming removed 6 bases at V and 7 bases at J, with 22 bases between.

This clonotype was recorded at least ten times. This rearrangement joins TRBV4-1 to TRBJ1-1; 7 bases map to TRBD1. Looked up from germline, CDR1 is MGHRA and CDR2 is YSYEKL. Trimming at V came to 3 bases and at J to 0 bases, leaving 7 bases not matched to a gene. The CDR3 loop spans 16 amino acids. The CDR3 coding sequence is TGCGCCAGCAGCCAGCACACAGGGGCCTTGAACACTGAAGCTTTCTTT. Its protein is CASSQHTGALNTEAFF.

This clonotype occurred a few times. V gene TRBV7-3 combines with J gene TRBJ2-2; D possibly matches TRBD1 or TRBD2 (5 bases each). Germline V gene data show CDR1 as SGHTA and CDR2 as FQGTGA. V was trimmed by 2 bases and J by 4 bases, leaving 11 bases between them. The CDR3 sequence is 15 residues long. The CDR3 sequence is CASSLGDPSTGELFF. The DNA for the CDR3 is TGTGCCAGCAGCTTAGGGGACCCGAGCACCGGGGAGCTGTTTTTT.

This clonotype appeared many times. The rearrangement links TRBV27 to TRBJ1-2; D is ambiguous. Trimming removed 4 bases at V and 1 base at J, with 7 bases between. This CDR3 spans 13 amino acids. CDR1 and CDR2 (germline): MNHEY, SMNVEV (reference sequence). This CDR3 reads CASSSVGNYGYTF. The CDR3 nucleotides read TGTGCCAGCAGTTCAGTGGGTAACTATGGCTACACCTTC.

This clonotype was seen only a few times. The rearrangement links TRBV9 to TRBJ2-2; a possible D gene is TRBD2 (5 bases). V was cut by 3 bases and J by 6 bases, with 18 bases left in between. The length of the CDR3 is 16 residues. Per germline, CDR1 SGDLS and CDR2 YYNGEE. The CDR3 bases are TGTGCCAGCAGCGCTACTAGTTTTTTAGGCTCCGGGGAGCTGTTTTTT. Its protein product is CASSATSFLGSGELFF.

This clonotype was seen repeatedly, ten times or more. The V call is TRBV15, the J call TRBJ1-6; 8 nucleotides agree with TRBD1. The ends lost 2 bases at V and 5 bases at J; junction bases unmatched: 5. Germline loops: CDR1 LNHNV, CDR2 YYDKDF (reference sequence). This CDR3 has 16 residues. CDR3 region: CATSRRDRRDNSPLHF. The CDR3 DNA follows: TGTGCCACCAGCAGAAGGGACAGGCGCGATAATTCACCCCTCCACTTT.

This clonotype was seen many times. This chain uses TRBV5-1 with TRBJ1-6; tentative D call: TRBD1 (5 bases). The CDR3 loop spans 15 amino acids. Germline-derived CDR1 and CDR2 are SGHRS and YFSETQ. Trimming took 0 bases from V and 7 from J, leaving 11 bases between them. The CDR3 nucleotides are TGCGCCAGCAGCTTGGCCGGGACGGTGAATTCACCCCTCCACTTT. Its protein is CASSLAGTVNSPLHF.

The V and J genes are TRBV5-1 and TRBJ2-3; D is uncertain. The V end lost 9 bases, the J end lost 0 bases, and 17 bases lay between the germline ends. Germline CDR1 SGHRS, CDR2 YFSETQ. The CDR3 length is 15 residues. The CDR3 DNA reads TGCGCCACCAAGGTCGCTAGGGCTAGCACAGATACGCAGTATTTT. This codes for CATKVARASTDTQYF.

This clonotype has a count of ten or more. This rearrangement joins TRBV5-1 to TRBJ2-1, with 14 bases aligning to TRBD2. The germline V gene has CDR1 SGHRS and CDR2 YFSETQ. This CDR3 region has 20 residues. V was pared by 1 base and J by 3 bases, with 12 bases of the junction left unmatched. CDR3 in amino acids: CASSLKLTSGRATFYNEQFF. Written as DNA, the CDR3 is TGCGCCAGCAGCTTGAAGTTGACTAGCGGGAGGGCTACCTTCTACAATGAGCAGTTCTTC.

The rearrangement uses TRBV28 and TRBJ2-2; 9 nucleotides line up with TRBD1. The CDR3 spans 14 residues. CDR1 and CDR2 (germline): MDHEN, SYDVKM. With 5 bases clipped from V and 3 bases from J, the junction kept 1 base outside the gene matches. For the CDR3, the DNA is TGTGCCAGCAGTCGGACAGGGGACACCGGGGAGCTGTTTTTT. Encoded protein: CASSRTGDTGELFF. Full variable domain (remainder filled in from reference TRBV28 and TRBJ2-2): DVKVTQSSRYLVKRTGEKVFLECVQDMDHENMFWYRQDPGLGLRLIYFSYDVKMKEKGDIPEGYSVSREKKERFSLILESASTNQTSMYLCASSRTGDTGELFFGEGSRLTVL.

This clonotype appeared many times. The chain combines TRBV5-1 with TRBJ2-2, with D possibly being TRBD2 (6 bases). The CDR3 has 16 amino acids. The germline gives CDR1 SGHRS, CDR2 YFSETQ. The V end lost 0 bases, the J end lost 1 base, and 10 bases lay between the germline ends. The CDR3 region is CASSLGVAENTGELFF. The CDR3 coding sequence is TGCGCCAGCAGCTTGGGAGTAGCGGAGAACACCGGGGAGCTGTTTTTT.

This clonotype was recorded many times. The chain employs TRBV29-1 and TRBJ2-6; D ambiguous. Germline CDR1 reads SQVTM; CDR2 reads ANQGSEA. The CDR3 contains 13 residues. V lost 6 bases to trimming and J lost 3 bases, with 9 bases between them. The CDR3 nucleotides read TGCAGCGTAAAGACGGGTGGGGCCAACGTCCTGACTTTC. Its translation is CSVKTGGANVLTF.

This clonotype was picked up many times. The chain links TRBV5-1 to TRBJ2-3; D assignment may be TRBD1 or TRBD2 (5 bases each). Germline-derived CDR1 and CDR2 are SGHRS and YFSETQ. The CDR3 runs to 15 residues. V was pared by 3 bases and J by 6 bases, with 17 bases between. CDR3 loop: CASSSGTRAGDTQYF. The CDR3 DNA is TGCGCCAGCAGCTCCGGGACCCGGGCAGGGGATACGCAGTATTTT.

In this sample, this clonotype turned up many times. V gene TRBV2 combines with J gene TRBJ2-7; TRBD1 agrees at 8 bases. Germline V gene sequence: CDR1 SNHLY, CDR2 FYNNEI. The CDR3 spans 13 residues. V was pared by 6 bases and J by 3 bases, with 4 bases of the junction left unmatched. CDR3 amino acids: CASSMGQVYEQYF. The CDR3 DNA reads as TGTGCCAGCAGCATGGGACAGGTCTACGAGCAGTACTTC.

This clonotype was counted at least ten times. CDR3 amino acids: CASSQSGTGDNEQFF. The CDR3 DNA follows: TGTGCCAGCAGCCAGTCCGGGACAGGGGACAATGAGCAGTTCTTC. The chain links TRBV7-9 to TRBJ2-1; 10 bases are a match to TRBD1. The CDR3 contains 15 residues. Trimming took 5 bases from V and 5 from J; bases not matched to a gene: 6. Germline CDR1 and CDR2: SEHNR and FQNEAQ (reference sequence).

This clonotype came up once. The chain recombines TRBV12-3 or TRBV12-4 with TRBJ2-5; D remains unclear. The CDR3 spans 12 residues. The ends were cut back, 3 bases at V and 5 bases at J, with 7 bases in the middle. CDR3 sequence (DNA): TGTGCCAGCAGTTTCGTTAGCGAGACCCAGTACTTC. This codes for CASSFVSETQYF.

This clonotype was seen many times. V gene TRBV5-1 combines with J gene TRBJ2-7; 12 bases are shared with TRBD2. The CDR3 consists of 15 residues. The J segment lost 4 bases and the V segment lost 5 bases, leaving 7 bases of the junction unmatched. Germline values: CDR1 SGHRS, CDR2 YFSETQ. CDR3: CASRRTSGRNYEQYF. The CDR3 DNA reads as TGCGCCAGCAGACGAACTAGCGGGAGGAATTACGAGCAGTACTTC.

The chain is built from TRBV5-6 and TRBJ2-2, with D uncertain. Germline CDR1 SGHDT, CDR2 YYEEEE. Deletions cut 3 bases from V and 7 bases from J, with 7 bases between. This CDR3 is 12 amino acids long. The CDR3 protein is CASSYLGGELFF. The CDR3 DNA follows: TGTGCCAGCAGCTATTTAGGCGGGGAGCTGTTTTTT.